The text below deals with one T cell receptor beta chain. The sample comes from a study of T cell changes during pregnancy in multiple sclerosis. Method: immunoSEQ multiplex PCR; TCRdb's copy keeps in-frame clones and lacks some. The sample yields 40,000 to 50,000 clones, roughly 89% seen once. The CDR3 sequence is 18 residues long. Germline CDR1 SQVTM, CDR2 ANQGSEA. The chain has TRBV29-1 and TRBJ2-5; 8 nucleotides align to TRBD1. The end of the DNA is better explained by TRBJ2-7, so the J call may be wrong. This sample comprised CD4+ T cells from peripheral blood mononuclear cells, obtained in the first trimester of pregnancy. The clonotype was recovered from a female donor with multiple sclerosis, enrolled in a pregnancy study. CDR3 DNA sequence: TGCAGCGTTGATAACCAGGGGGCTAAGATAGAGAACAGTTACGAGCAGTACTTC. This encodes CSVDNQGAKIENSYEQYF.